This T cell receptor beta chain was obtained from a study of brain metastases from non-small cell lung cancer. Produced via immunoSEQ multiplex PCR; TCRdb's table is partial and in-frame only. There are roughly 3,600 clones in the sample; around 95% occur only once, and 1.5% to 2% lies in the top ten. J was trimmed by 11 bases and V by 2 bases; bases with no gene match: 10. This CDR3 is 16 amino acids long. Germline V gene data show CDR1 as SGHVS and CDR2 as FNYEAQ. The specimen was tumor-adjacent normal tissue. This chain uses TRBV7-6 with TRBJ2-1; 12 bases agree with TRBD2. The receptor comes from a donor aged 40 or over with non-small cell lung cancer. Here the CDR3 reads CASSLLLAGGSGQQFF. The DNA of the CDR3 is TGTGCCAGCAGCTTACTTCTAGCGGGGGGGTCTGGTCAGCAGTTCTTC.